The 9 T cell receptor beta chains reported below all come from one sample, sequenced in a study of blood T cell repertoires in COVID-19. Sequencing was performed with immunoSEQ multiplex PCR; in TCRdb, only in-frame clones are kept and a portion is missing. This sample has fewer than 50,000 clones; about 85% occur once, and the top ten carry about a third. The sequencing sample was made of peripheral blood. The source is a woman of 80 years or more with acute or convalescent COVID-19.

The genes are TRBV5-1 and TRBJ2-3, with TRBD2 identical over 8 bases. This CDR3 comprises 15 residues. Germline assignment: CDR1 SGHRS and CDR2 YFSETQ. Trimming took 2 bases from V and 5 from J; bases not matched to a gene: 7. The CDR3 DNA reads TGCGCCAGCAGCTTCGTCGGGCGGGAGGAAGATACGCAGTATTTT. This translates into CASSFVGREEDTQYF.

This chain connects TRBV7-2 to TRBJ1-4, with 9 bases aligning to TRBD1. This CDR3 comprises 15 residues. Trimming cost V 6 bases and J 4 bases; bases outside gene matches: 6. Per the germline V gene, CDR1 is SGHTA and CDR2 is FQGNSA. This CDR3 reads CASSRDRAYNEKLFF. The CDR3 DNA sequence: TGTGCCAGCAGTCGGGACAGGGCCTATAATGAAAAACTGTTTTTT.

The chain couples TRBV3-1 (or the pseudogene TRBV3-2) to TRBJ1-2; D is unclear. CDR3 length equals 13 residues. V dropped 0 bases and J dropped 6 bases, with 8 bases sitting between them. Germline CDR1 is LGHDT and CDR2 is YNNKEL (reference sequence). CDR3 in amino acids: CASSQDNGDGYTF. The CDR3 DNA reads as TGTGCCAGCAGCCAAGATAACGGGGATGGCTACACCTTC.

The rearrangement links TRBV7-2 to TRBJ2-1; D unclear. V lost 5 bases to trimming and J lost 6 bases, with 17 bases between them. This CDR3 has 15 amino acids. CDR1 is SGHTA and CDR2 is FQGNSA in the germline V gene. The CDR3 sequence is CASSRPRWVSNEQFF. CDR3 DNA: TGTGCCAGCAGCCGTCCGAGGTGGGTGTCCAATGAGCAGTTCTTC.

V usage is TRBV5-1 and J usage is TRBJ2-5; D is uncertain. V shed 3 bases and J shed 3 bases, with 18 bases lying between them. Germline V CDR1 and CDR2: SGHRS, YFSETQ. This CDR3 region has 16 residues. CDR3 residues: CASSSGDPLRKETQYF. The CDR3, as DNA: TGCGCCAGCAGCTCGGGTGACCCACTCCGGAAAGAGACCCAGTACTTC.

The chain carries TRBV6-1 and TRBJ1-1; 8 bases align to TRBD1. The V gene end was trimmed by 3 bases and the J gene end by 5 bases; junction bases not matched to a gene: 11. The CDR3 is made up of 16 amino acids. Germline CDR1 MNHNS, CDR2 SASEGT. The CDR3 DNA is TGTGCCAGCAGTGATTCCCAGACAGGGGCATATACTGAAGCTTTCTTT. It encodes CASSDSQTGAYTEAFF.

V is TRBV12-3 or TRBV12-4 and J is TRBJ1-1, with D hard to call. Trimming took off 3 bases at V and 3 bases at J, with 8 bases between the two ends. CDR3 size: 13 residues. The CDR3 region is CASSFKGDTEAFF. CDR3 bases: TGTGCCAGCAGTTTCAAGGGAGACACTGAAGCTTTCTTT.

On this clone: A much bigger clone sits one base away, suggesting this may be a read error. The chain is built from TRBV2 and TRBJ2-7, with 8 nucleotides matching TRBD2. The CDR3 length is 16 residues. The germline V gene encodes CDR1 SNHLY and CDR2 FYNNEI. CDR3 nucleotide sequence: TGTGCCACCAGTGGGGGGGACCGGGGGGGCTCCTACGAGCAGTACTTC. It codes for CATSGGDRGGSYEQYF.

This sequence joins TRBV14 and TRBJ1-2; D is uncertain. Germline CDR1 is SGHDN and CDR2 is FVKESK. Trimming removed 4 bases from V and 7 bases from J, with 16 bases in between. The CDR3 contains 14 residues. The CDR3 sequence is CASSPVRGGSGYTF. CDR3 coding DNA: TGTGCCAGCAGCCCGGTCCGAGGAGGGTCTGGCTACACCTTC.